The clone carrying this TCR beta chain occurred a few times. What it binds is unknown. These data come from a study of cytomegalovirus exposure and HLA in healthy donors. Whole-study results and caveats: Indistinguishable V segments such as TRBV6-2 and TRBV6-3 were excluded. TCR beta V- and J-gene trimming was later associated with a missense DCLRE1C variant. CMV antigen specificity was confirmed in vitro for three CMV-associated chains. Reportedly, TCR beta sequences accurately predicted HLA-A and HLA-B alleles in most subjects.

PCR used 60 Vbeta primers and 13 Jbeta primers. Produced via immunoSEQ multiplex PCR; TCRdb's table is partial and in-frame only. The sample lists over 100,000 clones, about 8.5% occurring once. V was pared by 2 bases and J by 4 bases, with 8 bases of the junction left unmatched. This CDR3 is 15 amino acids long. Germline lookup yields CDR1 GTSNPN and CDR2 SVGIG (reference sequence). This TCR was recovered from a man aged 35-49 years in good health and CMV-seronegative. Material for sequencing was PBMCs. The V gene is TRBV30, the J gene TRBJ1-5; 7 bases are a match to TRBD1. The CDR3 bases are TGTGCCTGGAGTTTTCCGGGACAGCCGAATCAGCCCCAGCATTTT. Translation: CAWSFPGQPNQPQHF.